Below, 21 T cell receptor beta chains from the same sample are listed, as sequenced in a study of spatial heterogeneity in lung cancer. Using its own MiXCR run on the 5' RACE reads, TCRdb lists one record per CDR3 protein. The sample consists of under 50,000 distinct CDR3 sequences, 5.2% of them appearing once. Time point meaning: sample taken at primary tumor resection. Material for sequencing was whole RNA from tumor, nontumor lung or frozen PBMC, left unsorted. Here the sequenced sample was PBMCs, taken at surgery. These receptors all stem from a female donor with early-stage non-small cell lung cancer.

This clonotype was counted many times. The chain recombines TRBV29-1 with TRBJ1-1; no firm D call. Trimming cost V 2 bases and J 3 bases, with 10 bases left between them. The CDR3 is made up of 13 amino acids. Per the germline V gene, CDR1 is SQVTM and CDR2 is ANQGSEA. In DNA, the CDR3 is TGCAGCGTTGAATCCTTCCAGGACACTGAAGCTTTCTTT. Translated: CSVESFQDTEAFF.

This clonotype was seen many times. The chain is built from TRBV11-2 and TRBJ1-1, with no clear D. Trimming took off 0 bases at V and 0 bases at J, with 14 bases between the two ends. Looked up from germline, CDR1 is SGHAT and CDR2 is FQNNGV. The length of the CDR3 is 17 residues. CDR3 sequence: CASSLDHSSLLNTEAFF. CDR3 nucleotide sequence: TGTGCCAGCAGCTTAGACCACAGCTCCCTACTGAACACTGAAGCTTTCTTT.

This clonotype showed up many times. The J gene is TRBJ2-3, the V gene TRBV7-9; 9 nucleotides agree with TRBD1. Germline-derived CDR1 and CDR2 are SEHNR and FQNEAQ (reference sequence). Losses at the gene ends were 8 bases for V and 1 base for J; bases not matched to a gene: 7. The CDR3 contains 15 residues. CDR3 region: CASSPRTGGTDTQYF. The DNA of the CDR3 is TGTGCCAGCTCCCCCCGGACAGGGGGCACAGATACGCAGTATTTT.

In this sample, this clonotype turned up many times. The chain links TRBV7-9 to TRBJ1-1, with 9 bases identical to TRBD1. CDR3 length: 13 amino acids. The V gene end was trimmed by 5 bases and the J gene end by 7 bases; junction bases not matched to a gene: 5. Germline values: CDR1 SEHNR, CDR2 FQNEAQ (reference sequence). DNA of the CDR3: TGTGCCAGCAGCCAAGGGACAGGGAGTGAAGCTTTCTTT. It encodes CASSQGTGSEAFF.

In its sample, this clonotype was seen a few times. The chain employs TRBV4-1 and TRBJ1-5; 9 bases map to TRBD1. The V segment lost 5 bases and the J segment 7 bases; nucleotides outside the gene matches: 9. CDR1 is MGHRA, CDR2 YSYEKL, per germline. This CDR3 comprises 15 residues. CDR3 DNA: TGCGCCAGCAGCGGTGGGGGACAGGGCGGCCAGCCCCAGCATTTT. Translation gives CASSGGGQGGQPQHF.

The table lists this clonotype with many counts. The J gene is TRBJ2-4, the V gene TRBV5-6; possibly TRBD1 or TRBD2 for D (5 bases each). Deletions cut 4 bases from V and 8 bases from J, with 16 bases between. Germline V gene data show CDR1 as SGHDT and CDR2 as YYEEEE. The CDR3 runs 14 residues. DNA of the CDR3: TGTGCCAGCAGCCTTACAGCGGTCAGGGACATTCAGTACTTC. Translated: CASSLTAVRDIQYF.

This clonotype was counted many times. The chain couples TRBV5-1 to TRBJ2-5; the D gene is possibly TRBD1 (5 bases). The CDR3 loop spans 17 amino acids. Germline V gene data show CDR1 as SGHRS and CDR2 as YFSETQ. V was cut by 6 bases and J by 2 bases, with 23 bases left in between. In DNA, the CDR3 is TGCGCCAGCACAATGCAGCCTCGACAGCCATCACAAGAGACCCAGTACTTC. Translating gives CASTMQPRQPSQETQYF.

In this sample, this clonotype turned up many times. The chain has TRBV7-2 and TRBJ2-1; D ambiguous. The CDR3 loop spans 14 amino acids. Germline V lookup: CDR1 SGHTA, CDR2 FQGNSA. Between the trimmed V and J ends, which lost 1 base and 6 bases, there was a span of 10 bases. The chain's CDR3 is CASSLGGWGNEQFF. CDR3 nucleotide sequence: TGTGCCAGCAGCTTAGGAGGATGGGGCAATGAGCAGTTCTTC.

This clonotype was counted ten times or more. The V gene is TRBV7-8, the J gene TRBJ1-3; possible D gene TRBD1, 5 bases. This CDR3 spans 18 amino acids. Trimming took 6 bases from V and 4 from J, leaving 25 bases between them. Germline CDR1 reads SGHVS; CDR2 reads FQNEAQ. CDR3 nucleotide sequence: TGTGCCAGCAGACCATCTCTCAGGGAAGTGGGACGAGGAAACACCATATATTTT. It yields the protein CASRPSLREVGRGNTIYF.

V gene TRBV20-1 combines with J gene TRBJ2-3; tentatively, D is TRBD2 (6 bases). The CDR3 has 15 amino acids. Germline CDR1 DFQATT, CDR2 SNEGSKA (reference sequence). V was trimmed by 5 bases and J by 1 base, leaving 16 bases between them. The CDR3 here is CSAPTVGGGTDTQYF. For the CDR3, the DNA is TGCAGTGCTCCTACGGTCGGGGGAGGCACAGATACGCAGTATTTT.

At least ten counts were recorded for this clonotype. This chain uses TRBV12-3 or TRBV12-4 with TRBJ1-5, with D tentatively TRBD1 (5 bases). The CDR3 consists of 16 residues. V was trimmed by 6 bases and J by 4 bases, leaving 19 bases between them. The CDR3 loop is CASSLTLGRGNQPQHF. CDR3 DNA sequence: TGTGCCAGCAGCTTGACTCTGGGACGCGGGAATCAGCCCCAGCATTTT.

Concerning this clonotype: This clone may be a read error of a much larger clone one base away. The chain recombines TRBV20-1 with TRBJ1-5; D might be TRBD1 (5 bases). The CDR3 consists of 14 residues. Germline-derived CDR1 and CDR2 are DFQATT and SNEGSKA (reference sequence). The CDR3 region is CRARDEGSNQPQHF. Here the CDR3 DNA reads TGCAGAGCTAGGGACGAGGGTAGCAATCAGCCCCAGCATTTT.

The rearrangement joins TRBV12-3 or TRBV12-4 to TRBJ2-3, with 8 nucleotides matching TRBD1. V was pared by 3 bases and J by 4 bases, with 12 bases of the junction left unmatched. This CDR3 contains 17 residues. CDR3 loop: CASSLDRDVTGSDTQYF. CDR3 DNA sequence: TGTGCCAGCAGTTTGGACAGGGACGTTACAGGTTCAGATACGCAGTATTTT.

This sequence joins TRBV7-3 and TRBJ2-1; possible D gene TRBD1, 6 bases. V was trimmed by 6 bases and J by 5 bases, leaving 11 bases between them. Germline V gives CDR1 SGHTA, CDR2 FQGTGA. The CDR3 totals 13 residues. CDR3 protein: CASSPGQNNEQFF. DNA of the CDR3: TGTGCCAGCAGTCCCGGACAGAACAATGAGCAGTTCTTC.

The chain's CDR3 is CASSVELWASGGNEQFF. CDR3 bases: TGTGCCAGCAGCGTAGAGCTTTGGGCTAGCGGGGGCAATGAGCAGTTCTTC. The chain couples TRBV9 to TRBJ2-1; 10 bases are a match to TRBD2. CDR1 SGDLS and CDR2 YYNGEE come from the germline V gene. Trimming at V came to 0 bases and at J to 6 bases, leaving 9 bases not matched to a gene. This CDR3 contains 17 residues.

Many counts were recorded for this clonotype. The chain couples TRBV7-2 to TRBJ2-2; D is perhaps TRBD1 or TRBD2 (6 bases each). The CDR3 spans 13 residues. The germline V gene has CDR1 SGHTA and CDR2 FQGNSA. V was cut by 6 bases and J by 5 bases, with 10 bases left in between. The CDR3 protein is CASSLGGTGELFF. CDR3 nucleotide sequence: TGTGCCAGCAGTCTAGGGGGGACCGGGGAGCTGTTTTTT.

This clonotype was counted only a few times. This chain links TRBV30 with TRBJ1-2; D is ambiguous. The V end lost 4 bases, the J end lost 4 bases, and 16 bases lay between the germline ends. The CDR3 has 14 amino acids. The germline V gene has CDR1 GTSNPN and CDR2 SVGIG (reference sequence). The CDR3 nucleotides read TGTGCCTGGATGAGGAGACGCTCTATCTATGGCTACACCTTC. Its translation: CAWMRRRSIYGYTF.

This chain joins TRBV18 and TRBJ1-4; no clear D. Germline CDR1 reads KGHSH; CDR2 reads LQKENI. The CDR3 covers 15 residues. With 3 bases removed from V and 8 bases from J, the gap between germline ends came to 16 bases. The CDR3 DNA reads as TGTGCCAGCTCACCTGACACGGTCCAGATGGAAAAACTGTTTTTT. Translation gives CASSPDTVQMEKLFF. Supplemented by reference TRBV18 and TRBJ1-4, the full variable domain reads NAGVMQNPRHLVRRRGQEARLRCSPMKGHSHVYWYRQLPEEGLKFMVYLQKENIIDESGMPKERFSAEFPKEGPSILRIQQVVRGDSAAYFCASSPDTVQMEKLFFGSGTQLSVL.

This clonotype was observed many times. The V call is TRBV6-7, the J call TRBJ2-2, with no clear D. TRBV6-7 is known as an ORF, though its function is uncertain. The germline V and J ends were trimmed by 1 base and 5 bases, with 14 bases remaining between them. The CDR3 totals 16 residues. CDR3 protein: CASSYLGSVVTGELFF. DNA of the CDR3: TGTGCCAGCAGTTACTTGGGCTCGGTGGTAACCGGGGAGCTGTTTTTT.

This clonotype was seen ten or more times. The gene calls are TRBV9 and TRBJ1-1; D perhaps matches TRBD1 (5 bases). V lost 0 bases to trimming and J lost 3 bases, with 9 bases between them. The germline CDR1 and CDR2 sequences are SGDLS and YYNGEE. This CDR3 has 14 amino acids. The CDR3 sequence is CASSVVSGYTEAFF. In DNA, the CDR3 is TGTGCCAGCAGCGTAGTGTCAGGGTACACTGAAGCTTTCTTT.

This clonotype was seen repeatedly, ten times or more. The V gene is TRBV12-5, the J gene TRBJ1-2; the D gene is possibly TRBD1 (6 bases). V lost 4 bases, J lost 5 bases, and 14 bases lay in between. This CDR3 region has 14 residues. Germline loops: CDR1 LGHNT, CDR2 FRNRAP. The CDR3 protein is CASGSDSGDYGYTF. Here the CDR3 DNA reads TGTGCTAGTGGTTCCGACTCAGGGGATTATGGCTACACCTTC.